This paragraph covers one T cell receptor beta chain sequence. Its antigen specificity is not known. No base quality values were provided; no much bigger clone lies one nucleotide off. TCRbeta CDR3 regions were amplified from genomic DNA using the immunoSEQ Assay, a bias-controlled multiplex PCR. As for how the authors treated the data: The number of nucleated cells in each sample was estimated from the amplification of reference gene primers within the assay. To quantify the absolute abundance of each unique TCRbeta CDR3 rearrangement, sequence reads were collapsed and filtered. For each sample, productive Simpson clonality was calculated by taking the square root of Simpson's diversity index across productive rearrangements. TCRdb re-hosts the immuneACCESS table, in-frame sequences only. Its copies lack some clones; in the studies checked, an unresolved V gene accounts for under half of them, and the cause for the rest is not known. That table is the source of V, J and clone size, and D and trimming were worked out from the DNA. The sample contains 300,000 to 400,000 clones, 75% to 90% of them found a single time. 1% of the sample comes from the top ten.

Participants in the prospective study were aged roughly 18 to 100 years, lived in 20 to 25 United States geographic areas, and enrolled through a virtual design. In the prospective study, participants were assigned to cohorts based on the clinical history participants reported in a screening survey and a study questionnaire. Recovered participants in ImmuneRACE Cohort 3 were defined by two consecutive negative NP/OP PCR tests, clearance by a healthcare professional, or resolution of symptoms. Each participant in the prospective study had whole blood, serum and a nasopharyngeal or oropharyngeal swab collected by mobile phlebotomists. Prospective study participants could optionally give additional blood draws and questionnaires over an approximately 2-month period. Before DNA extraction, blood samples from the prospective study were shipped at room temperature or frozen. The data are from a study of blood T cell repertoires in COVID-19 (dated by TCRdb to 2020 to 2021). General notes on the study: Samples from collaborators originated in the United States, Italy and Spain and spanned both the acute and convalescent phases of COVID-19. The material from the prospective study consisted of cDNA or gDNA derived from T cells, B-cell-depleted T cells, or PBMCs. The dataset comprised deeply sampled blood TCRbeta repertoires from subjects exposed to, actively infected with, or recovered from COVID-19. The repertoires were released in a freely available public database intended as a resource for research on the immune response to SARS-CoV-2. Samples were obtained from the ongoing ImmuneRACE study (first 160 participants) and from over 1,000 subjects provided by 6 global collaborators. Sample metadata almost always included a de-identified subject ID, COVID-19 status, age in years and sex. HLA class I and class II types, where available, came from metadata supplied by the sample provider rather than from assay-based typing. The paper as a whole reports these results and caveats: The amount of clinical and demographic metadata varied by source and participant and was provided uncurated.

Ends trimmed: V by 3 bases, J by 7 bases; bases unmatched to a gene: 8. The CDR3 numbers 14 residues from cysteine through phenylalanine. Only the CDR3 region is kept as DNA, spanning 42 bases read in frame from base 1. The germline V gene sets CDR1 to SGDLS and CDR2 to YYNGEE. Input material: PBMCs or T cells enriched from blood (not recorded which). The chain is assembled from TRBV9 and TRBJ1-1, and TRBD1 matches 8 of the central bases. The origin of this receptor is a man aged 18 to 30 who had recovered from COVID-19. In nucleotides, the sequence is TGTGCCAGCAGCGAGAGACAGGGGAGAGATGAAGCTTTCTTT. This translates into CASSERQGRDEAFF.